One and the same sample provided the 10 T cell receptor beta chains below, sequenced in a study of blood T cells in healthy people across ages. Using a J-beta primer mix together with a sample-barcoded 5' primer, a second PCR was run for roughly 7 to 11 cycles. One entry per CDR3 protein, called by TCRdb with MiXCR from the 5' RACE reads. The sample lists some 690,000 distinct CDR3 sequences, about 20% occurring once. Sequencing input: blood. Receptors were obtained from a man aged 65 to 85 in good health.

At least ten counts were recorded for this clonotype. The V call is TRBV12-3 or TRBV12-4, the J call TRBJ1-2, with D possibly TRBD1 on 5 matching bases. Trimming took off 7 bases at V and 5 bases at J, with 17 bases between the two ends. The CDR3 loop spans 14 amino acids. The chain's CDR3 is CASKNTGVDYGYTF. Written as DNA, the CDR3 is TGTGCCAGCAAGAATACGGGGGTGGATTATGGCTACACCTTC.

This clonotype was detected a few times. The CDR3, as DNA: TGCAGCGTTGAGCCCTGGGCTAACACTGAAGCTTTCTTT. It yields the protein CSVEPWANTEAFF. The chain is built from TRBV29-1 and TRBJ1-1; D remains ambiguous. The germline V and J ends were trimmed by 3 bases and 2 bases, with 10 bases remaining between them. This CDR3 is 13 amino acids long. The germline V gene encodes CDR1 SQVTM and CDR2 ANQGSEA.

This chain uses TRBV12-3 or TRBV12-4 with TRBJ1-5, with a tentative D call TRBD1 (6 bases). Trimming cost V 7 bases and J 7 bases, with 11 bases left between them. CDR3 length: 12 residues. The CDR3 bases are TGTGCCAGCACGGGGGCGAGACAGCCCCAGCATTTT. Protein: CASTGARQPQHF.

This rearrangement joins TRBV20-1 to TRBJ2-1; D is perhaps TRBD2 (6 bases). The CDR3 has 16 amino acids. V gave up 7 bases and J gave up 0 bases, with 19 bases separating them. Germline CDR1 is DFQATT and CDR2 is SNEGSKA (reference sequence). The CDR3 DNA follows: TGCAGTGTCCTCCTAGGTGGGGGGAACTCCTACAATGAGCAGTTCTTC. This translates into CSVLLGGGNSYNEQFF.

The gene calls are TRBV12-3 or TRBV12-4 and TRBJ2-1; possibly TRBD1 or TRBD2 for D (5 bases each). This CDR3 spans 17 amino acids. V was trimmed by 0 bases and J by 4 bases, leaving 16 bases between them. The CDR3 loop is CASSLAPEGFLYNEQFF. CDR3 coding DNA: TGTGCCAGCAGTTTAGCGCCAGAGGGGTTCTTATACAATGAGCAGTTCTTC.

This clonotype was seen at least ten times. The chain carries TRBV11-2 and TRBJ2-5; weak D call: TRBD1 (6 bases). The V end was cut by 1 base, the J end by 5 bases, with 14 bases between. In germline, CDR1 is SGHAT, CDR2 FQNNGV. The CDR3 contains 15 residues. The CDR3 is CASSLGWGRGETQYF. The CDR3, as DNA: TGTGCCAGCAGCTTAGGGTGGGGCAGGGGTGAGACCCAGTACTTC.

Only a few counts were recorded for this clonotype. Sequence at one end of the junction differs from germline and may be a read error. The rearrangement uses TRBV20-1 and TRBJ2-5; D is uncertain. This CDR3 spans 15 amino acids. Germline values: CDR1 DFQATT, CDR2 SNEGSKA (reference sequence). This CDR3 reads CSAARKTWYQGTQYF. CDR3 DNA sequence: TGCAGTGCAGCCAGAAAAACCTGGTACCAAGGGACCCAGTACTTC.

The chain joins TRBV7-2 to TRBJ2-1; D gene uncertain. Germline CDR1 SGHTA, CDR2 FQGNSA. The CDR3 runs 14 residues. V gave up 2 bases and J gave up 2 bases, with 7 bases separating them. DNA for the CDR3: TGTGCCAGCAGCTTAATCAGCGCCTACAATGAGCAGTTCTTC. It translates to CASSLISAYNEQFF.

This clonotype was found once. The V gene is TRBV11-2, the J gene TRBJ1-2; tentative D call: TRBD1 (6 bases). The V gene's germline CDR1 is SGHAT and CDR2 FQNNGV. The CDR3 covers 11 residues. V lost 7 bases and J 9 bases, leaving 12 bases between the germline ends. CDR3 in amino acids: CASTSGARYTF. The CDR3 region has the DNA TGTGCCAGCACTTCAGGGGCTCGCTACACCTTC.

This chain links TRBV20-1 with TRBJ1-2; weak D call: TRBD1 (5 bases). The CDR3 is 15 residues long. Germline lookup yields CDR1 DFQATT and CDR2 SNEGSKA (reference sequence). Between the trimmed V and J ends, which lost 4 bases and 4 bases, there was a span of 19 bases. This chain's CDR3 is CSATPSGGGIYGYTF. CDR3 nucleotide sequence: TGCAGTGCTACTCCCTCGGGTGGGGGGATCTATGGCTACACCTTC.